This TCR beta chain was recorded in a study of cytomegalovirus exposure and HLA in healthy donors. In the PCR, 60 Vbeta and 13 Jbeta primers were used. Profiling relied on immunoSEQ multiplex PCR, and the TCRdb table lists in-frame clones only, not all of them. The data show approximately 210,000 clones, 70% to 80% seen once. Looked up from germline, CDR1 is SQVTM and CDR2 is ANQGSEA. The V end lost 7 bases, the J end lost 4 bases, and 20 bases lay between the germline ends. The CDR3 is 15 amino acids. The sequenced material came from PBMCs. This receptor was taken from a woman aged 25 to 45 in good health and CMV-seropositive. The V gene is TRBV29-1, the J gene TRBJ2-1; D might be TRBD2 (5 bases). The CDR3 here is CSAKHESGRYNEQFF. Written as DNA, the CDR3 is TGCAGCGCCAAGCATGAGAGCGGACGATACAATGAGCAGTTCTTC.